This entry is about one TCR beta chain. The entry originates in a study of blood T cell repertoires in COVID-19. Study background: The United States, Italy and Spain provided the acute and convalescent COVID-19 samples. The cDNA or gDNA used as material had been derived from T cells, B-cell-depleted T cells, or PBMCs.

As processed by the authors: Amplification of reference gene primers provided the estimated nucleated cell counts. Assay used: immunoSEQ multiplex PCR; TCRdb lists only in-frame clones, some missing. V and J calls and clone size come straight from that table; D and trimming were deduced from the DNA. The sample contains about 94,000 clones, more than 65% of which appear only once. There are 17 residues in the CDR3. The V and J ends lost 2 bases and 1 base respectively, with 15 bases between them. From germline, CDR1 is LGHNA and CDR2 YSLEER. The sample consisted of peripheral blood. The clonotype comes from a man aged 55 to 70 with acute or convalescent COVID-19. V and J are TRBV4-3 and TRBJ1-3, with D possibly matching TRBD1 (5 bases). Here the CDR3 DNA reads TGCGCCAGCAGCCAATCATTGGACATTCCTTCTGGAAACACCATATATTTT. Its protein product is CASSQSLDIPSGNTIYF.